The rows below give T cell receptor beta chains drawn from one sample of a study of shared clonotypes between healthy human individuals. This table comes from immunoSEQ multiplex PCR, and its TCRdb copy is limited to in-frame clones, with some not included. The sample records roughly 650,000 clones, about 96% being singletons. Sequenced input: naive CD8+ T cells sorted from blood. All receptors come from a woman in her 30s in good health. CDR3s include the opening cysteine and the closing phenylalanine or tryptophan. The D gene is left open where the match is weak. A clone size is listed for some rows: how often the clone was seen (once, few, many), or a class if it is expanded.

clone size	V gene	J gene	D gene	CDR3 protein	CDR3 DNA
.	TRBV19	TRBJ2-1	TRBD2	CASSVLGTSGWDEQFF	TGTGCCAGTAGTGTACTCGGGACTAGCGGGTGGGATGAGCAGTTCTTC
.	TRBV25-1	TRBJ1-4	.	CASSEAGTLTNEKLFF	TGTGCCAGCAGCGAAGCGGGGACACTCACTAATGAAAAACTGTTTTTT
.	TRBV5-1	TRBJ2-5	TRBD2	CASSLLAPQETQYF	TGCGCCAGCAGCTTACTAGCGCCCCAAGAGACCCAGTACTTC
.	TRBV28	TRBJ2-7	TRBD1	CASSFTQGALIGHEQYF	TGTGCCAGCAGTTTCACACAGGGGGCCCTAATCGGCCACGAGCAGTACTTC
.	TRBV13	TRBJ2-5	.	CASSSEGGQETQYF	TGTGCCAGCAGCTCCGAGGGGGGCCAAGAGACCCAGTACTTC
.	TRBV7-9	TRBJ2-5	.	CASSSEKLETQYF	TGTGCCAGCAGTTCGGAGAAGCTTGAGACCCAGTACTTC
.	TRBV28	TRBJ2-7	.	CASSLWGLGYEQYF	TGTGCCAGCAGTTTATGGGGACTCGGGTACGAGCAGTACTTC
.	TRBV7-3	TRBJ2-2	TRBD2	CASSLKAGDGTGELFF	TGTGCCAGCAGCTTAAAAGCGGGAGATGGTACCGGGGAGCTGTTTTTT
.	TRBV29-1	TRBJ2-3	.	CSVERGDGTDTQYF	TGCAGCGTTGAGAGGGGGGACGGGACAGATACGCAGTATTTT
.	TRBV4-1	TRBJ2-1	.	CASSPPRGEYNEQFF	TGCGCCAGCAGCCCCCCGCGCGGAGAGTACAATGAGCAGTTCTTC
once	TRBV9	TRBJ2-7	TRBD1	CASSAGDRVAYEQYF	TGTGCCAGCAGCGCGGGGGACAGGGTCGCCTACGAGCAGTACTTC